Presented here are 5 T cell receptor beta chains from one specimen sequenced in a study of identical twins. A single record per CDR3 protein comes from TCRdb applying MiXCR to the 5' RACE reads. The sample lists about 340,000 distinct CDR3 sequences, 12% occurring once. These data also featured in a second study, about yellow fever vaccine responses in identical twins.

Sequencing was done on a sample of CD8+ T cells sorted from blood. The receptors here all came from a woman under 30 in good health.

This clonotype was seen a few times. The rearrangement links TRBV7-3 to TRBJ2-5, with a possible D match to TRBD1 (6 bases). Germline CDR1 and CDR2: SGHTA and FQGTGA. The CDR3 covers 16 residues. The germline V and J ends were trimmed by 5 bases and 2 bases, with 18 bases remaining between them. The CDR3 reads CASSPYGQYKQETQYF. The CDR3 nucleotides are TGTGCCAGCAGCCCCTACGGACAGTATAAACAAGAGACCCAGTACTTC.

This clonotype was seen only a few times. V usage is TRBV27 and J usage is TRBJ1-5; the match to TRBD1 covers 7 bases. Germline assignment: CDR1 MNHEY and CDR2 SMNVEV (reference sequence). The CDR3 has 16 residues. After removal of 6 bases from V and 0 bases from J, the junction contained 8 bases not matched to a gene. The CDR3 coding sequence is TGTGCCAGCAGCCTCGGGACAGATTATAGCAATCAGCCCCAGCATTTT. Translated: CASSLGTDYSNQPQHF.

The V and J genes are TRBV19 and TRBJ2-1; the D gene is possibly TRBD2 (6 bases). Germline assignment: CDR1 LNHDA and CDR2 SQIVND (reference sequence). The V gene lost 1 base and the J gene lost 7 bases, with 11 bases spanning the gap. CDR3 length: 14 residues. CDR3 nucleotides: TGTGCCAGTAGTATAGCGGGAGTCAGGAATGAGCAGTTCTTC. It encodes CASSIAGVRNEQFF.

This clonotype was observed a handful of times. V and J are TRBV3-1 and TRBJ2-7; a possible D gene is TRBD1 (5 bases). Germline V CDR1 and CDR2: LGHDT, YNNKEL (reference sequence). The V and J ends lost 2 bases and 9 bases respectively, with 17 bases between them. This CDR3 has 14 amino acids. In DNA, the CDR3 is TGTGCCAGCAGCCAATTAGTTTCAGGGTTATGGCAGTACTTC. This gives the protein CASSQLVSGLWQYF.

This sequence joins TRBV12-3 or TRBV12-4 and TRBJ2-3; a weak D match, TRBD2 (5 bases). Trimming cost V 3 bases and J 0 bases, with 10 bases left between them. The CDR3 contains 15 residues. The CDR3, as DNA: TGTGCCAGCAGTTTCGAGGGAGCTAGCACAGATACGCAGTATTTT. Translating it yields CASSFEGASTDTQYF.